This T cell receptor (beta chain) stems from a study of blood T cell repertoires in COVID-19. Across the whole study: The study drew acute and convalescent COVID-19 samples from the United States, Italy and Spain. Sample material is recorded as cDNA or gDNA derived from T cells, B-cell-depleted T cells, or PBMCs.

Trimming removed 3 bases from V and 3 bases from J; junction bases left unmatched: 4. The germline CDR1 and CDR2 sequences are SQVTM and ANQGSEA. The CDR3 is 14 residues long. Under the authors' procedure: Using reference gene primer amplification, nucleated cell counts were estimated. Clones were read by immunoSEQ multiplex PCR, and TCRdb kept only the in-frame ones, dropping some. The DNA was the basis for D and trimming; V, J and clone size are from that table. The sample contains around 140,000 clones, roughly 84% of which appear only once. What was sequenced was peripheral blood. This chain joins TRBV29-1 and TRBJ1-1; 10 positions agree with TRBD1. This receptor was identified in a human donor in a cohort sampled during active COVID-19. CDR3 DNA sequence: TGCAGCGTTGACCGGACAGGGGGGTACACTGAAGCTTTCTTT. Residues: CSVDRTGGYTEAFF.